Following are 19 T cell receptor beta chains from one sample sequenced in a study of cytomegalovirus exposure and HLA in healthy donors. PCR amplification relied on 60 Vbeta primers (plus 13 Jbeta primers). The table came from immunoSEQ multiplex PCR; TCRdb's copy has only in-frame clones and leaves some out. This sample's table reports roughly 51,000 clones. Sequenced input: PBMCs. These receptors were obtained from a male donor in good health and CMV-seropositive.

The CDR3: CASSLSGYEQYF. DNA for the CDR3: TGTGCCAGCAGCTTGTCGGGCTACGAGCAGTACTTC. The gene calls are TRBV5-6 and TRBJ2-7; unclear D gene. Germline CDR1 and CDR2: SGHDT and YYEEEE. This CDR3 contains 12 residues. The V end lost 1 base, the J end lost 3 bases, and 5 bases lay between the germline ends.

The chain has TRBV7-9 and TRBJ1-3; TRBD1 might be the D (6 bases). The CDR3 has 14 residues. Germline assignment: CDR1 SEHNR and CDR2 FQNEAQ (reference sequence). Between the trimmed V and J ends, which lost 4 bases and 4 bases, there was a span of 11 bases. CDR3 in amino acids: CASSSRGQGNTIYF. CDR3 sequence (DNA): TGTGCCAGCAGCTCGAGAGGACAGGGAAACACCATATATTTT.

This rearrangement joins TRBV6-1 to TRBJ1-2; 9 nucleotides line up with TRBD1. The CDR3 has 12 amino acids. Unmatched junction bases numbered 2, after V lost 6 bases and J lost 6 bases. Germline values: CDR1 MNHNS, CDR2 SASEGT. CDR3 loop: CASSRTGDGYTF. Written as DNA, the CDR3 is TGTGCCAGCAGCCGGACAGGGGATGGCTACACCTTC.

This sequence joins TRBV19 and TRBJ2-6; 12 bases line up with TRBD1. Per germline, CDR1 LNHDA and CDR2 SQIVND (reference sequence). The J segment lost 1 base and the V segment lost 2 bases, leaving 3 bases of the junction unmatched. There are 18 residues in the CDR3. CDR3 residues: CASSIRGQGASGANVLTF. The DNA of the CDR3 is TGTGCCAGTAGTATAAGGGGACAGGGGGCTTCTGGGGCCAACGTCCTGACTTTC.

V and J are TRBV6-1 and TRBJ1-3; 11 positions match TRBD1. Germline V gives CDR1 MNHNS, CDR2 SASEGT. There are 14 residues in the CDR3. After removal of 10 bases from V and 10 bases from J, the junction contained 12 bases not matched to a gene. The CDR3, as DNA: TGTGCCACCCTAGGGACAGGGGGTCTCGTGACCATATATTTT. This codes for CATLGTGGLVTIYF.

The chain joins TRBV27 to TRBJ1-6, with D tentatively TRBD1 (5 bases). V shed 2 bases and J shed 3 bases, with 11 bases lying between them. CDR3 size: 16 residues. Per germline, CDR1 MNHEY and CDR2 SMNVEV (reference sequence). The chain's CDR3 is CASSLGGGYYNSPLHF. The CDR3 region has the DNA TGTGCCAGCAGTTTAGGGGGGGGGTACTATAATTCACCCCTCCACTTT.

This chain joins TRBV4-1 and TRBJ2-7; 7 nucleotides agree with TRBD1. Germline-derived CDR1 and CDR2 are MGHRA and YSYEKL. The CDR3 covers 14 residues. The ends lost 4 bases at V and 2 bases at J; junction bases unmatched: 5. The CDR3 here is CASSPRQGAYEQYF. The CDR3 bases are TGCGCCAGCAGCCCCCGACAGGGAGCCTACGAGCAGTACTTC.

J is TRBJ1-2 and V is TRBV5-4, with 9 bases lining up with TRBD1. The V and J ends lost 4 bases and 8 bases, in that order; junction bases with no gene match: 9. The CDR3 is 14 residues long. Germline V gene sequence: CDR1 SGHNT, CDR2 YYREEE (reference sequence). In DNA form, the CDR3 reads TGTGCCAGCAGCGGGGACAGGGAGGGCCGGGGCTACACCTTC. It translates to CASSGDREGRGYTF.

The chain couples TRBV11-1 to TRBJ2-3; TRBD1 matches at 7 bases. V shed 4 bases, J shed 2 bases, and the junction held 6 bases outside the gene matches. There are 15 residues in the CDR3. Germline lookup yields CDR1 SGHAT and CDR2 FQDESV (reference sequence). CDR3 sequence: CASSYTGTATDTQYF. The CDR3 DNA reads TGTGCCAGCAGCTATACCGGGACAGCCACAGATACGCAGTATTTT.

The chain joins TRBV7-8 to TRBJ1-5; D possibly corresponds to TRBD1 (5 bases). This CDR3 is built from 17 residues. Germline V CDR1 and CDR2: SGHVS, FQNEAQ. V shed 5 bases and J shed 2 bases, with 19 bases lying between them. The CDR3, as DNA: TGTGCCAGCAGCCAGCCAAGGCAGGGTGGGGGCAATCAGCCCCAGCATTTT. It specifies CASSQPRQGGGNQPQHF.

V usage is TRBV5-1 and J usage is TRBJ1-5; D is perhaps TRBD1 (5 bases). Germline V CDR1 and CDR2: SGHRS, YFSETQ. The V end was cut by 4 bases, the J end by 0 bases, with 14 bases between. This CDR3 has 16 residues. DNA for the CDR3: TGCGCCAGCAGCCCGGGGGAGGCTCTTAGCAATCAGCCCCAGCATTTT. This translates into CASSPGEALSNQPQHF.

The V and J genes are TRBV7-9 and TRBJ1-4; 7 bases fit TRBD1. This CDR3 region has 14 residues. The germline V gene has CDR1 SEHNR and CDR2 FQNEAQ (reference sequence). The junction had 7 bases not matched to a gene; V was cut back by 5 bases and J by 7 bases. The CDR3: CASSLFDRVEKLFF. In DNA form, the CDR3 reads TGTGCCAGCAGCCTGTTTGACAGGGTTGAAAAACTGTTTTTT.

The V call is TRBV7-2, the J call TRBJ2-5, with 10 bases aligning to TRBD2. In germline, CDR1 is SGHTA, CDR2 FQGNSA. Trimming removed 5 bases from V and 13 bases from J; junction bases left unmatched: 16. The length of the CDR3 is 15 residues. DNA of the CDR3: TGTGCCAGCAGCGCTAGCGGGGGACCTCCCCTAGGTCTGTACTTC. Protein product: CASSASGGPPLGLYF.

The rearrangement links TRBV27 to TRBJ2-2; a possible D gene is TRBD2 (6 bases). Trimming left V 7 bases short and J 4 bases short, with 10 bases between. The germline CDR1 and CDR2 sequences are MNHEY and SMNVEV (reference sequence). This CDR3 contains 13 residues. The CDR3 coding sequence is TGTGCCAGCACTCTAGCGAGCACCGGGGAGCTGTTTTTT. Amino acid sequence: CASTLASTGELFF.

This chain uses TRBV11-2 with TRBJ2-7, with 8 nucleotides matching TRBD1. V trimming: 8 bases; J trimming: 1 base; junction bases outside the gene matches: 7. CDR1 is SGHAT, CDR2 FQNNGV, per germline. This CDR3 comprises 14 residues. CDR3 amino acids: CASDRGLFSYEQYF. The CDR3 bases are TGTGCCAGCGACAGGGGACTGTTTTCCTACGAGCAGTACTTC. The full variable domain, rest sourced from reference TRBV11-2 and TRBJ2-7, is EAGVAQSPRYKIIEKRQSVAFWCNPISGHATLYWYQQILGQGPKLLIQFQNNGVVDDSQLPKDRFSAERLKGVDSTLKIQPAKLEDSAVYLCASDRGLFSYEQYFGPGTRLTVT.

The CDR3 sequence is CSVTGTGDYGYTF. The CDR3, as DNA: TGCAGCGTTACCGGGACAGGGGACTATGGCTACACCTTC. The chain combines TRBV29-1 with TRBJ1-2; TRBD1 aligns across 10 bases. The CDR3 covers 13 residues. Trimming removed 5 bases from V and 3 bases from J; junction bases left unmatched: 3. Germline loops: CDR1 SQVTM, CDR2 ANQGSEA.

V usage is TRBV4-2 and J usage is TRBJ1-1; unclear D gene. Germline CDR1 is LGHNA and CDR2 is YNFKEQ. V was shortened by 7 bases and J by 3 bases, with 15 bases between the two germline ends. The CDR3 loop spans 14 amino acids. The CDR3 DNA follows: TGTGCCAGCAACCTTCCGGGTTCCTACACTGAAGCTTTCTTT. Its protein is CASNLPGSYTEAFF.

The chain recombines TRBV10-1 with TRBJ2-7; the match to TRBD2 covers 9 bases. Germline V gene sequence: CDR1 WNHNN, CDR2 SYGVQD (reference sequence). After removal of 10 bases from V and 4 bases from J, the junction contained 20 bases not matched to a gene. There are 17 residues in the CDR3. This chain's CDR3 is CATDPRGGGGGGYEQYF. As DNA, the CDR3 is TGCGCCACCGATCCTCGCGGGGGGGGAGGGGGCGGTTACGAGCAGTACTTC.

The chain combines TRBV5-1 with TRBJ2-5; D might be TRBD1 (5 bases). Trimming stripped 5 bases from V and 3 bases from J, with 17 bases between. This CDR3 has 15 residues. CDR1 is SGHRS, CDR2 YFSETQ, per germline. CDR3 sequence: CASSSGSAEEETQYF. The CDR3 nucleotides are TGCGCCAGCAGTTCAGGGTCCGCAGAGGAAGAGACCCAGTACTTC.